This T cell receptor (beta chain) was documented in a study of Graves' ophthalmopathy and Graves' hyperthyroidism. The TCR beta CDR3 regions underwent amplification from RNA transcripts. The workflow started with a first-round RT-PCR run with HTBI primers and then moved on to a second-round multiplex PCR. MiXCR was run by TCRdb on the multiplex PCR reads, yielding one entry per CDR3 protein. The sample records fewer than 400,000 distinct CDR3 sequences, around 18% being singletons. On this clonotype itself: Its antigen is as yet unknown.

Germline trimming cut 0 bases from V and 1 base from J; bases unmatched to any gene: 8. The germline V gene encodes CDR1 GTSNPN and CDR2 SVGIG (reference sequence). This CDR3 is built from 18 residues. General observations from the study: Both a 70.59% sensitivity and an approximately 79% specificity characterized the model's predictions of ophthalmopathy progression. Blood also carried most expanded thyroid clonotypes exceeding 0.001 frequency.

This chain connects TRBV30 to TRBJ2-4; TRBD1 agrees at 11 bases. Source material: peripheral blood. The origin of this receptor is a woman under 30 with Graves' ophthalmopathy. This chain's CDR3 is CAWSVKGQGVGAKNIQYF. The CDR3, as DNA: TGTGCCTGGAGTGTAAAGGGACAGGGGGTCGGGGCCAAAAACATTCAGTACTTC.